Following are 30 T cell receptor beta chains from one sample sequenced in a study of metastatic and nonmetastatic thyroid tumors. Via MiXCR, TCRdb re-called the PCR reads. The sample has tens of thousands of clones, 20% to 25% seen once; the top ten hold roughly 4.4%. Each patient came to thyroid surgery without any prior treatment (of any kind). The specimen sequenced was adjacent normal tissue. These receptors all stem from a female donor with papillary thyroid cancer or a benign thyroid nodule (not recorded which). Some clones in this sample may be carry-over from other donors' samples.

By sample fraction, this clone is medium-sized. V gene TRBV2 combines with J gene TRBJ1-1; 7 bases fit TRBD1. V was pared by 8 bases and J by 1 base, with 4 bases of the junction left unmatched. The V gene's germline CDR1 is SNHLY and CDR2 FYNNEI. The CDR3 is 13 residues long. The CDR3 DNA reads TGTGCCAGCTTTCGGACAGGGAACACTGAAGCTTTCTTT. It specifies CASFRTGNTEAFF. Combining the CDR3 with reference TRBV2 and TRBJ1-1 gives the whole variable domain EPEVTQTPSHQVTQMGQEVILRCVPISNHLYFYWYRQILGQKVEFLVSFYNNEISEKSEIFDDQFSVERPDGSNFTLKIRSTKLEDSAMYFCASFRTGNTEAFFGQGTRLTVV.

To note about this clone: A much larger clone lies one base from this, so it may be a read error. This chain joins TRBV3-1 and TRBJ2-1; the D is unclear. Germline CDR1 and CDR2: LGHDT and YNNKEL (reference sequence). CDR3 length: 11 residues. CDR3 amino acids: CAGSPGEKQFF. CDR3 DNA sequence: TGTGCCGGCAGCCCCGGCGAGAAGCAGTTCTTC.

This clone occurred many times. The chain combines TRBV2 with TRBJ2-2; TRBD1 is a possible D gene (6 bases). CDR1 is SNHLY, CDR2 FYNNEI, per germline. Deletions cut 1 base from V and 0 bases from J, with 9 bases between. This CDR3 region has 16 residues. The CDR3 is CASSEVGTSNTGELFF. The CDR3 region has the DNA TGTGCCAGCAGTGAAGTGGGGACATCGAACACCGGGGAGCTGTTTTTT.

This clone has only one observation. Relative to the germline gene, one junction end is altered; a read error may explain this. The sample carries other DNA sequences with the same CDR3. The chain joins TRBV7-6 to TRBJ2-7, with 8 bases that match TRBD2. The CDR3 has 15 amino acids. Germline CDR1 SGHVS, CDR2 FNYEAQ. CDR3 loop: CASSPASGSIYEQYF. The CDR3 DNA follows: TGCGCAAGCAGCCCAGCCAGCGGGAGCATCTACGAGCAGTACTTC.

There are many counts of this clone. Other DNA sequences in the same sample also yield this CDR3. V is TRBV6-1 and J is TRBJ2-4, with D hard to call. The CDR3 is 15 residues long. Germline-derived CDR1 and CDR2 are MNHNS and SASEGT. The V end lost 3 bases, the J end lost 0 bases, and 9 bases lay between the germline ends. In nucleotides, the CDR3 is TGTGCCAGCAGTGATCTGATACGAGCCAAAAACATTCAGTACTTC. As protein: CASSDLIRAKNIQYF.

Comments on this clone: A junction end diverges from the germline sequence, so it may reflect a read error. CDR3 sequence: CSALPGTGLSRYNEQLF. CDR3 nucleotide sequence: TGCAGTGCTTTGCCGGGTACAGGGCTGTCCCGGTACAATGAGCAGTTATTC. The chain has TRBV20-1 and TRBJ2-1, with a weak D call TRBD1 (6 bases). Germline V gene lookup returns CDR1 DFQATT and CDR2 SNEGSKA (reference sequence). The CDR3 runs 17 residues.

This rearrangement joins TRBV6-1 to TRBJ2-1, with 9 bases fitting TRBD2. There are 16 residues in the CDR3. With 6 bases clipped from V and 6 bases from J, the junction kept 12 bases outside the gene matches. The germline V gene has CDR1 MNHNS and CDR2 SASEGT. The CDR3 region is CASRPYSSGSGNEQFF. As DNA, the CDR3 is TGTGCCAGCAGGCCATATAGTAGCGGGAGCGGCAATGAGCAGTTCTTC.

This clone has ten or more counts. The chain has TRBV7-8 and TRBJ1-5; D gene uncertain. The CDR3 is 18 residues long. V gave up 1 base and J gave up 1 base, with 17 bases separating them. The V gene's germline CDR1 is SGHVS and CDR2 FQNEAQ. CDR3 sequence reads: CASSLDSMGHRSNQPQHF. In DNA, the CDR3 is TGTGCCAGCAGCTTAGACAGTATGGGCCATCGGAGCAATCAGCCCCAGCATTTT.

This rearrangement joins TRBV19 to TRBJ2-1; 9 bases agree with TRBD2. Per the germline V gene, CDR1 is LNHDA and CDR2 is SQIVND (reference sequence). The trim removed 5 bases at V and 7 bases at J, leaving 21 bases unmatched. The CDR3 extends over 19 amino acids. CDR3 in DNA: TGTGCCAGTAGTTCGCCCAGGACTAGCGCGAGTATTTTAGGAAATGAGCAGTTCTTC. Residues: CASSSPRTSASILGNEQFF.

This clone was detected a few times. Since the CDR3 does not end with the conserved phenylalanine or tryptophan, this likely comes from a read error. Because the CDR3's place on the DNA is in doubt, the DNA is left out and the CDR3 is given as listed by TCRdb. The chain has TRBV7-2 and TRBJ2-4; the D call of TRBD1 is as the table states it, not checked on the DNA. Germline CDR1 and CDR2: SGHTA and FQGNSA. Ends included, the CDR3 has 8 residues. The CDR3 sequence: CASSVGQG.

At least ten counts were recorded for this clone. The rearrangement uses TRBV20-1 and TRBJ1-5, with D unresolved. In germline, CDR1 is DFQATT, CDR2 SNEGSKA (reference sequence). The V and J ends lost 7 bases and 0 bases respectively, with 10 bases between them. The CDR3 contains 13 residues. The CDR3 DNA reads TGCAGTGTTTCGGGATTTAGCAATCAGCCCCAGCATTTT. Translated: CSVSGFSNQPQHF.

This clone is termed medium-sized. The V and J genes are TRBV27 and TRBJ2-7; 10 positions match TRBD2. CDR3 length: 14 residues. Trimming at V came to 6 bases and at J to 3 bases, leaving 5 bases not matched to a gene. CDR1 is MNHEY and CDR2 is SMNVEV in the germline V gene (reference sequence). The CDR3 bases are TGTGCCAGCAGACCAGTAGCGGGGGGCTACGAGCAGTACTTC. Protein sequence: CASRPVAGGYEQYF.

This clone was picked up a small number of times. The chain is built from TRBV24-1 and TRBJ1-5, with D unclear. Trimming removed 3 bases from V and 3 bases from J, with 14 bases in between. The CDR3 length is 16 residues. The germline CDR1 and CDR2 sequences are KGHDR and SFDVKD. CDR3 coding DNA: TGTGCCACCAGTGATCTGTTAGTGAGGCCCAATCAGCCCCAGCATTTT. Its translation is CATSDLLVRPNQPQHF.

This clone rates as medium-sized. The J gene is TRBJ2-3, the V gene TRBV12-3 or TRBV12-4; possibly TRBD1 or TRBD2 for D (5 bases each). This CDR3 comprises 15 residues. Between the trimmed V and J ends, which lost 5 bases and 6 bases, there was a span of 18 bases. CDR3 in amino acids: CASSPRDVGADTQYF. The CDR3 DNA is TGTGCCAGCAGTCCCCGGGACGTCGGAGCGGATACGCAGTATTTT.

This clone was observed a few times. This is likely a read error, given that the CDR3 carries no conserved phenylalanine or tryptophan at its end. Because the CDR3's place on the DNA is in doubt, the DNA is left out and the CDR3 is given as listed by TCRdb. This rearrangement joins TRBV12-3 or TRBV12-4 to TRBJ1-1; the tabulated D call, TRBD1, remains unverified against the DNA. With termini counted, the CDR3 has 13 amino acids. The CDR3 spells CASSLDDQGLTFL.

In its sample, this clone was seen many times. J is TRBJ2-2 and V is TRBV10-1, with D perhaps matching TRBD1 or TRBD2 (5 bases each). The ends were cut back, 4 bases at V and 6 bases at J, with 15 bases in the middle. CDR3 length: 15 amino acids. Germline loops: CDR1 WNHNN, CDR2 SYGVQD (reference sequence). CDR3 amino acids: CASSGGSLSAGELFF. The CDR3 DNA follows: TGCGCCAGCAGTGGGGGGTCCCTTTCCGCCGGGGAGCTGTTTTTT.

This clone showed up just a few times. This chain joins TRBV6-1 and TRBJ2-5; D is possibly TRBD2 (5 bases). Deletions cut 5 bases from V and 4 bases from J, with 11 bases between. Germline-derived CDR1 and CDR2 are MNHNS and SASEGT. The CDR3 has 13 residues. This CDR3 is CASSTSGSETQYF. CDR3 bases: TGTGCCAGCAGTACGAGCGGATCAGAGACCCAGTACTTC.

By share of the sample, this clone is medium-sized. V and J are TRBV10-3 and TRBJ2-7; 10 bases are shared with TRBD2. Germline lookup yields CDR1 ENHRY and CDR2 SYGVKD. J was trimmed by 5 bases and V by 6 bases; bases with no gene match: 7. The CDR3 extends over 14 amino acids. CDR3 nucleotides: TGTGCCATCAGACCCTCCGGGACTAGCGACGAGCAGTACTTC. Protein: CAIRPSGTSDEQYF.

The chain uses TRBV7-2 and TRBJ2-5; possibly TRBD1 or TRBD2 for D (5 bases each). CDR3 length: 15 residues. The V end was cut by 4 bases, the J end by 5 bases, with 17 bases between. CDR1 is SGHTA and CDR2 is FQGNSA in the germline V gene. DNA of the CDR3: TGTGCCAGCAGCTGGGGGAATAGTGGGACCGAGACCCAGTACTTC. Its translation: CASSWGNSGTETQYF.

Remarks on this clone: It may be a read error: a sequence one base away is much more abundant. The conserved phenylalanine or tryptophan normally closing the CDR3 is absent here, so this likely arose from a read error. The rearrangement uses TRBV5-5 and TRBJ2-7, with a possible D match to TRBD2 (5 bases). The CDR3 consists of 12 residues. V dropped 0 bases and J dropped 7 bases, with 8 bases sitting between them. Germline lookup yields CDR1 SGHKS and CDR2 YYEKEE (reference sequence). The CDR3 region is CASSLAGLEQYL. The CDR3 nucleotides are TGTGCCAGCAGCTTGGCGGGGTTGGAGCAGTACCTC.

This clone appeared many times. The chain has TRBV7-2 and TRBJ1-4; weak D call: TRBD1 (6 bases). The CDR3 has 17 amino acids. The V and J ends lost 0 bases and 8 bases respectively, with 19 bases between them. Germline V gives CDR1 SGHTA, CDR2 FQGNSA. Here the CDR3 DNA reads TGTGCCAGCAGCTTAGCGCTCCCGGCGATAAGGGGGGAAAAACTGTTTTTT. This sequence encodes CASSLALPAIRGEKLFF.

Comment on this clone: A much larger clone is a single base away; this may be a read error. This chain connects TRBV20-1 to TRBJ1-4; possibly TRBD1 for D (5 bases). Germline V CDR1 and CDR2: DFQATT, SNEGSKA (reference sequence). CDR3 length equals 15 residues. DNA of the CDR3: TGCATTGCCTCGGCCTCAGGGAGGGGAAAGGAAAAACTGTTTTTT. Protein sequence: CIASASGRGKEKLFF.

The table lists this clone with many counts. The genes are TRBV6-1 and TRBJ1-1; D not resolved. Trimming removed 3 bases at V and 10 bases at J, with 6 bases between. The germline V gene has CDR1 MNHNS and CDR2 SASEGT. The CDR3 sequence is 10 residues long. DNA of the CDR3: TGTGCCAGCAGTGACGAAGGAGCTTTCTTT. As protein: CASSDEGAFF.

There are many counts of this clone. The rearrangement links TRBV20-1 to TRBJ2-6; TRBD1 might be the D (6 bases). CDR3 length equals 15 residues. The V and J ends lost 3 bases and 4 bases respectively, with 13 bases between them. The germline V gene encodes CDR1 DFQATT and CDR2 SNEGSKA (reference sequence). CDR3 sequence reads: CSARTGLSGANVLTF. The DNA for the CDR3 is TGCAGTGCTAGGACAGGTCTTTCCGGGGCCAACGTCCTGACTTTC.

The chain joins TRBV28 to TRBJ1-2, with D perhaps TRBD1 (6 bases). The CDR3 is 18 residues long. Per germline, CDR1 MDHEN and CDR2 SYDVKM. The V and J ends lost 6 bases and 4 bases respectively, with 27 bases between them. This CDR3 reads CASSPAQGPILYLYGYTF. The CDR3 DNA reads as TGTGCCAGCAGCCCCGCACAGGGTCCAATTCTTTACCTCTATGGCTACACCTTC.

This clone was seen only a few times. The chain has TRBV7-3 and TRBJ1-2; 9 positions agree with TRBD1. V trimming: 3 bases; J trimming: 5 bases; junction bases outside the gene matches: 1. The CDR3 runs 13 residues. The germline V gene has CDR1 SGHTA and CDR2 FQGTGA. CDR3 nucleotide sequence: TGTGCCAGCAGCTTGGGACAGGGATATGGCTACACCTTC. It specifies CASSLGQGYGYTF.

In this sample, this clone is medium-sized. The chain links TRBV10-3 to TRBJ2-2; 8 nucleotides match TRBD1. The V and J ends lost 5 bases and 3 bases, in that order; junction bases with no gene match: 2. The CDR3 is 14 residues long. In germline, CDR1 is ENHRY, CDR2 SYGVKD. The CDR3 DNA reads as TGTGCCATCAGTCAGGGGGCTGACACCGGGGAGCTGTTTTTT. This translates into CAISQGADTGELFF.

A note on this clone: This may be a read error, as it is one base from a much larger clone. The sample has other DNA sequences that encode this CDR3 too. V usage is TRBV7-9 and J usage is TRBJ2-2, with D perhaps TRBD1 (6 bases). Germline V gene data show CDR1 as SEHNR and CDR2 as FQNEAQ (reference sequence). The V and J ends lost 5 bases and 4 bases respectively, with 11 bases between them. The CDR3 runs 14 residues. This CDR3 reads CASSPGVGTGELFF. In nucleotides, the CDR3 is TGTGCCAGCAGCCCAGGGGTGGGCACCGGGGAGCTGTTTTTT.

This clone showed up just a few times. The CDR3 nucleotides read TGTGCCAGCAGCCTTGCCCTACAGGGCGGTTCACCCCTCCACTTT. It specifies CASSLALQGGSPLHF. V usage is TRBV27 and J usage is TRBJ1-6; TRBD1 might be the D (6 bases). Germline V CDR1 and CDR2: MNHEY, SMNVEV (reference sequence). This CDR3 spans 15 amino acids. The V gene lost 6 bases and the J gene lost 9 bases, with 18 bases spanning the gap.

The table lists this clone with many counts. The chain combines TRBV11-1 with TRBJ2-1; weak D call: TRBD2 (5 bases). V lost 0 bases and J 7 bases, leaving 22 bases between the germline ends. CDR3 length: 18 amino acids. Germline assignment: CDR1 SGHAT and CDR2 FQDESV (reference sequence). The CDR3 here is CASSLAYLPAGRRNEQFF. CDR3 DNA sequence: TGTGCCAGCAGCTTAGCTTACCTTCCGGCGGGCAGAAGGAATGAGCAGTTCTTC.